Detailed here is one T cell receptor (beta chain). The antigen it binds to is not known. No per-base quality is available; no much larger clone lies one base away. Participants in the prospective study were enrolled through a virtual design, were aged about 18 to 100 years, and lived in 20 to 30 United States geographic areas. To assign participants to cohorts, the prospective study relied on clinical history that participants themselves reported in a screening survey and a study questionnaire. Recovered participants in ImmuneRACE Cohort 3 were defined by two consecutive negative NP/OP PCR tests, clearance by a healthcare professional, or resolution of symptoms. In the prospective study, whole blood, serum and a nasopharyngeal or oropharyngeal swab were collected from each participant by mobile phlebotomists. Over a 2-month period, participants in the prospective study had the option of providing additional blood draws and questionnaires. Before DNA extraction, blood samples from the prospective study were shipped at room temperature or frozen.

CDR1 and CDR2, per the germline V gene, are SGHRS and YFSETQ. At the junction V is shortened by 0 bases and J by 1 base; bases outside the gene matches: 7. The CDR3 covers 17 residues, taking in both the cysteine and the phenylalanine. The DNA shown is the 51-base CDR3, in frame from base 1. This sample is drawn from a study of blood T cell repertoires in COVID-19 (TCRdb year 2020). In the study overall: Collaborator samples came from the United States, Italy and Spain and covered acute and convalescent phases of COVID-19. A de-identified subject ID, COVID-19 status, age in years and sex were almost always included in the sample metadata. The repertoires were released in a freely available public database intended as a resource for research on the immune response to SARS-CoV-2. HLA class I and class II types, where available, came from metadata supplied by the sample provider rather than from assay-based typing. Samples were obtained from the ongoing ImmuneRACE study (first 160 participants) and from 1,254 subjects provided by 6 global collaborators. The material from the prospective study consisted of cDNA or gDNA derived from T cells, B-cell-depleted T cells, or PBMCs. The dataset comprised deeply sampled blood TCRbeta repertoires from subjects exposed to, actively infected with, or recovered from COVID-19. The paper as a whole reports these results and caveats: The quantity of clinical and demographic metadata differed by source and by participant and was supplied without curation.

TCRbeta CDR3 regions were amplified from genomic DNA by means of the immunoSEQ Assay, a bias-controlled multiplex PCR. As for the original processing: The number of nucleated cells in each sample was estimated by amplification of reference gene primers within the assay. Sequence reads were collapsed and filtered to measure the absolute abundance of every unique TCRbeta CDR3 rearrangement. For each sample, productive Simpson clonality was calculated by taking the square root of Simpson's diversity index across productive rearrangements. TCRdb holds this immuneACCESS table with in-frame rearrangements only. Some clones are missing; in checked studies, unresolved V genes explain under half, and the rest has no known cause. That table supplies the V and J calls and clone size; D and trimming were determined from the DNA. In all, the sample holds just over 350,000 clones, and more than 85% of those were seen once. The ten top clones hold 2.5% to 3% of the sample.

The sequencing input was PBMCs or T cells enriched from blood (not recorded which). This clonotype originated in a woman younger than 45 who had recovered from COVID-19. This receptor chain uses TRBV5-1 and TRBJ1-5; TRBD1 lines up with 7 middle nucleotides. The bases are TGCGCCAGCAGCTTGGGGGACAGTCAAGGGAGCAATCAGCCCCAGCATTTT. This translates into CASSLGDSQGSNQPQHF. Where the CDR3 stops, the reference TRBV5-1 and TRBJ1-5 genes take over; the full variable domain is KAGVTQTPRYLIKTRGQQVTLSCSPISGHRSVSWYQQTPGQGLQFLFEYFSETQRNKGNFPGRFSGRQFSNSRSEMNVSTLELGDSALYLCASSLGDSQGSNQPQHFGDGTRLSIL.